The 9 T cell receptor beta chains presented below share a single source sample, sequenced in a study of blood T cell repertoires in COVID-19. TCRdb keeps only in-frame clones here, not all; method: immunoSEQ multiplex PCR. The data contain roughly 190,000 clones, 82% of them singletons. The sample consisted of peripheral blood. These receptors were collected from a woman aged 55-70 years with COVID-19, enrolled during active disease.

The rearrangement links TRBV30 to TRBJ2-3; 12 nucleotides match TRBD2. Germline V lookup: CDR1 GTSNPN, CDR2 SVGIG (reference sequence). CDR3 length: 14 residues. After removal of 7 bases from V and 2 bases from J, the junction contained 4 bases not matched to a gene. CDR3 sequence: CASRTSGNTDTQYF. For the CDR3, the DNA is TGTGCCTCGAGGACTAGCGGGAACACAGATACGCAGTATTTT.

Only a few counts were recorded for this clone. The J gene is TRBJ2-3, the V gene TRBV24-1, with 10 bases aligning to TRBD2. Germline loops: CDR1 KGHDR, CDR2 SFDVKD. V trimming: 5 bases; J trimming: 6 bases; junction bases outside the gene matches: 10. The CDR3 is 16 residues long. The CDR3, as DNA: TGTGCCACCAGTGGGGCTAGCGGGGGCCCCGCCGATACGCAGTATTTT. Its translation: CATSGASGGPADTQYF.

The DNA for the CDR3 is TGTGCCAGCAGTTTTCGGACAGGGGGGGACTACGAGCAGTACTTC. Its protein is CASSFRTGGDYEQYF. V and J are TRBV6-2 or TRBV6-3 and TRBJ2-7, with 10 bases that match TRBD1. Unmatched junction bases numbered 6, after V lost 4 bases and J lost 3 bases. CDR1 and CDR2 from the germline V gene are MNHEY and SVGEGT. The CDR3 runs 15 residues.

The chain joins TRBV7-8 to TRBJ2-7; the match to TRBD2 covers 11 bases. CDR3 length equals 16 residues. CDR1 is SGHVS, CDR2 FQNEAQ, per germline. V lost 7 bases and J lost 6; bases outside the gene matches: 14. In nucleotides, the CDR3 is TGTGCCAGCACGTGGACACTAGCGGGAGTTTCCCGCGAGCAGTACTTC. The encoded protein is CASTWTLAGVSREQYF.

The gene calls are TRBV19 and TRBJ1-2; 10 bases fit TRBD1. Losses at the gene ends were 6 bases for V and 8 bases for J; bases not matched to a gene: 9. Germline-derived CDR1 and CDR2 are LNHDA and SQIVND (reference sequence). There are 14 residues in the CDR3. In DNA, the CDR3 is TGTGCCAGTAGATCGACAGGGGGCGCGAAGGGCTACACCTTC. It specifies CASRSTGGAKGYTF.

The CDR3 DNA sequence: TGTGCCAGCAGTCCACCGGGACTAGGAGGCGGGGAGCTGTTTTTT. Residues: CASSPPGLGGGELFF. The chain links TRBV28 to TRBJ2-2; 8 nucleotides line up with TRBD2. CDR1 MDHEN and CDR2 SYDVKM come from the germline V gene. CDR3 length equals 15 residues. The J segment lost 7 bases and the V segment lost 5 bases, leaving 9 bases of the junction unmatched.

In this sample, this clone turned up once. J is TRBJ2-1 and V is TRBV27; maybe TRBD2 (6 bases). With 4 bases removed from V and 7 bases from J, the gap between germline ends came to 8 bases. Germline V gives CDR1 MNHEY, CDR2 SMNVEV (reference sequence). This CDR3 region has 12 residues. The CDR3 here is CASSWRGNEQFF. CDR3 bases: TGTGCCAGCAGTTGGAGGGGTAATGAGCAGTTCTTC.

The chain joins TRBV7-8 to TRBJ2-6, with unresolved D. Looked up from germline, CDR1 is SGHVS and CDR2 is FQNEAQ. This CDR3 is 15 amino acids long. V lost 1 base and J lost 4, with 8 bases in between. CDR3 DNA: TGTGCCAGCAGCTTAGGGGCCGCGGGGGCCAACGTCCTGACTTTC. It yields the protein CASSLGAAGANVLTF.

This chain links TRBV28 with TRBJ1-5; 12 bases match TRBD1. CDR1 and CDR2 (germline): MDHEN, SYDVKM. This CDR3 is built from 17 residues. Germline trimming cut 6 bases from V and 2 bases from J; bases unmatched to any gene: 8. Here the CDR3 reads CASSRPGQGAGNQPQHF. Here the CDR3 DNA reads TGTGCCAGCAGCCGACCGGGACAGGGGGCAGGCAATCAGCCCCAGCATTTT.